This entry lists 26 T cell receptor beta chains sequenced from one sample in a study of blood T cells in healthy people across ages. Through a sample-barcoded 5' primer and a J-beta primer mix, a second PCR was run for 7 to 11 cycles. TCRdb itself ran the 5' RACE reads through MiXCR, one entry per CDR3 protein. The data show about 1,800,000 distinct CDR3 sequences, 28% seen once. Specimen: blood. The receptors come from a woman in her twenties or thirties in good health.

This clonotype was observed a handful of times. The chain has TRBV12-3 or TRBV12-4 and TRBJ2-3, with 7 bases fitting TRBD2. The CDR3 covers 15 residues. Trimming at V came to 3 bases and at J to 6 bases, leaving 9 bases not matched to a gene. The CDR3 protein is CASSFTGGRIDTQYF. CDR3 DNA sequence: TGTGCCAGCAGTTTTACCGGGGGGAGGATCGATACGCAGTATTTT.

This rearrangement joins TRBV29-1 to TRBJ1-2; unclear D gene. From germline, CDR1 is SQVTM and CDR2 ANQGSEA. Deletions cut 2 bases from V and 5 bases from J, with 15 bases between. There are 14 residues in the CDR3. The CDR3 spells CSVETRTETYGYTF. The CDR3 DNA reads TGCAGCGTTGAAACCCGAACGGAGACGTATGGCTACACCTTC.

This clonotype has a count of ten or more. The V gene is TRBV20-1, the J gene TRBJ2-1; 10 nucleotides match TRBD2. The V gene's germline CDR1 is DFQATT and CDR2 SNEGSKA (reference sequence). The CDR3 is made up of 15 amino acids. The V gene end was trimmed by 0 bases and the J gene end by 8 bases; junction bases not matched to a gene: 7. DNA for the CDR3: TGCAGTGCTAGAGATCCTAGCGGGAGCATTTATGAGCAGTTCTTC. Residues: CSARDPSGSIYEQFF.

The V call is TRBV2, the J call TRBJ2-1; 10 bases line up with TRBD2. This CDR3 contains 14 residues. Trimming cost V 11 bases and J 9 bases; bases outside gene matches: 13. Germline lookup yields CDR1 SNHLY and CDR2 FYNNEI. In nucleotides, the CDR3 is TGTGCCGGGTCCCCGGGACTAGCGATCGGTGAGCAGTTCTTC. Translating gives CAGSPGLAIGEQFF.

This clonotype was seen only a few times. This chain links TRBV7-2 with TRBJ2-1, with TRBD2 matching over 7 bases. The germline gives CDR1 SGHTA, CDR2 FQGNSA. The J segment lost 9 bases and the V segment lost 5 bases, leaving 13 bases of the junction unmatched. CDR3 size: 15 residues. The CDR3, as DNA: TGTGCCAGCAGCGCCTTCGGACTAGAGGGGATTGAGCAGTTCTTC. Its translation: CASSAFGLEGIEQFF.

This clonotype occurred many times. V and J are TRBV5-5 and TRBJ2-7; D perhaps matches TRBD2 (5 bases). Germline V gene sequence: CDR1 SGHKS, CDR2 YYEKEE (reference sequence). This CDR3 region has 15 residues. V was trimmed by 0 bases and J by 2 bases, leaving 12 bases between them. The CDR3 here is CASSLGRVEAYEQYF. CDR3 nucleotides: TGTGCCAGCAGCTTGGGAAGGGTGGAGGCCTACGAGCAGTACTTC.

This clonotype came up a few times. The rearrangement uses TRBV3-1 and TRBJ2-3, with D uncertain. V was cut by 3 bases and J by 0 bases, with 13 bases left in between. The length of the CDR3 is 16 residues. Germline lookup yields CDR1 LGHDT and CDR2 YNNKEL (reference sequence). In DNA form, the CDR3 reads TGTGCCAGCAGCCATTATAGAACGGCCAGCACAGATACGCAGTATTTT. Translated, it gives CASSHYRTASTDTQYF.

J is TRBJ2-3 and V is TRBV20-1, with D hard to call. Trimming shortened V by 3 bases and J by 0 bases, and 7 bases separated the two germline ends. Looked up from germline, CDR1 is DFQATT and CDR2 is SNEGSKA (reference sequence). This CDR3 is 13 amino acids long. The CDR3 DNA is TGCAGTGCTAGTCCCTCTAGCACAGATACGCAGTATTTT. Encoded protein: CSASPSSTDTQYF.

V usage is TRBV27 and J usage is TRBJ1-4, with a possible D match to TRBD1 (6 bases). V shed 3 bases and J shed 6 bases, with 11 bases lying between them. CDR3 length: 14 amino acids. From germline, CDR1 is MNHEY and CDR2 SMNVEV (reference sequence). In DNA, the CDR3 is TGTGCCAGCAGTTTGGCAGGGGCTGATGAAAAACTGTTTTTT. Translated: CASSLAGADEKLFF.

In DNA form, the CDR3 reads TGTGCCAGCAGCCATGGATCACTAGCGGCCCTCTACAATGAGCAGTTCTTC. Its translation is CASSHGSLAALYNEQFF. The V call is TRBV3-1, the J call TRBJ2-1; 8 bases agree with TRBD2. This CDR3 has 17 amino acids. Germline lookup yields CDR1 LGHDT and CDR2 YNNKEL (reference sequence). After removal of 3 bases from V and 3 bases from J, the junction contained 10 bases not matched to a gene.

The chain recombines TRBV20-1 with TRBJ2-7; possibly TRBD1 or TRBD2 for D (5 bases each). CDR1 is DFQATT, CDR2 SNEGSKA, per germline (reference sequence). Trimming took off 0 bases at V and 6 bases at J, with 15 bases between the two ends. This CDR3 has 14 residues. The CDR3 nucleotides are TGCAGTGCTAGAGATCGGGGAGCAGGGCGCGAGCAGTACTTC. Its translation is CSARDRGAGREQYF.

Regarding this clonotype: At one boundary the junction diverges from the germline segment, which might be a read error. The V call is TRBV9, the J call TRBJ2-5; D is tentatively TRBD1 or TRBD2 (5 bases each). Germline CDR1 is SGDLS and CDR2 is YYNGEE. The CDR3 has 15 amino acids. The CDR3, as DNA: TGTGCCGGCAGCCGCTCCCGGGACGGACCCTACGGGCAGTACTTC. It is translated as CAGSRSRDGPYGQYF.

This clonotype has just a few counts. V gene TRBV10-2 combines with J gene TRBJ1-1; no firm D call. This CDR3 has 11 amino acids. V lost 4 bases and J 11 bases, leaving 11 bases between the germline ends. The germline V gene encodes CDR1 WSHSY and CDR2 SAAADI. This CDR3 is CASSGADGAFF. CDR3 DNA: TGCGCCAGCAGTGGGGCGGACGGGGCTTTCTTT.

The table lists this clonotype with a count of one. The chain couples TRBV5-1 to TRBJ2-1, with 7 bases aligning to TRBD1. J gave up 0 bases and V 1 base, and 4 bases lay outside the gene matches. Germline V gene sequence: CDR1 SGHRS, CDR2 YFSETQ. The CDR3 totals 16 residues. The CDR3 DNA sequence: TGCGCCAGCAGCTTGAAGGGGGCTAGCTCCTACAATGAGCAGTTCTTC. Its translation: CASSLKGASSYNEQFF.

CDR3 sequence (DNA): TGTGCTAGTGGTTTCGTAAGAGGGGATCCAAATTCACCCCTCCACTTT. This codes for CASGFVRGDPNSPLHF. V is TRBV12-5 and J is TRBJ1-6; TRBD1 might be the D (5 bases). Germline CDR1 reads LGHNT; CDR2 reads FRNRAP. CDR3 length: 16 amino acids. V was cut by 3 bases and J by 7 bases, with 16 bases left in between.

The chain recombines TRBV12-3 or TRBV12-4 with TRBJ1-4; no reliable D call. The CDR3 is 11 amino acids. Trimming shortened V by 5 bases and J by 12 bases, and 10 bases separated the two germline ends. The CDR3 coding sequence is TGTGCCAGCAGTCTCGCTCGGGAACTGTTTTTT. Protein sequence: CASSLARELFF.

This clonotype was recorded many times. The chain is built from TRBV6-2 or TRBV6-3 and TRBJ2-7; D not resolved. With 6 bases removed from V and 0 bases from J, the gap between germline ends came to 12 bases. This CDR3 contains 14 residues. Germline CDR1 MNHEY, CDR2 SVGEGT. The CDR3 DNA reads TGTGCCAGCAGAGGCGGCCTCTTCTCCTACGAGCAGTACTTC. It is translated as CASRGGLFSYEQYF.

This clonotype was picked up a small number of times. The CDR3 DNA sequence: TGTGCCAGCAGCTCGAGACGGCCCTATGGCTACACCTTC. As protein: CASSSRRPYGYTF. The V and J genes are TRBV7-9 and TRBJ1-2; D unresolved. Germline V CDR1 and CDR2: SEHNR, FQNEAQ (reference sequence). The CDR3 is 13 amino acids. The V gene lost 4 bases and the J gene lost 4 bases, with 10 bases spanning the gap.

This clonotype was counted a few times. V is TRBV10-3 and J is TRBJ2-5; the match to TRBD2 covers 8 bases. The V gene's germline CDR1 is ENHRY and CDR2 SYGVKD. The junction had 9 bases not matched to a gene; V was cut back by 10 bases and J by 5 bases. This CDR3 contains 13 residues. This CDR3 is CATERENGETQYF. CDR3 bases: TGTGCCACCGAGCGGGAGAATGGGGAGACCCAGTACTTC.

This clonotype showed up just a few times. The chain is built from TRBV14 and TRBJ2-7; 9 positions match TRBD1. With V trimmed by 2 bases and J by 6 bases, 5 bases remained unmatched. The CDR3 is made up of 14 amino acids. Germline assignment: CDR1 SGHDN and CDR2 FVKESK. The CDR3 DNA follows: TGTGCCAGCAGCCAATGGACAGGGGAGGGCGAGCAGTACTTC. It specifies CASSQWTGEGEQYF.

This clonotype was recorded a few times. The gene calls are TRBV24-1 and TRBJ2-1; tentatively, D is TRBD2 (6 bases). V was clipped by 12 bases and J by 7 bases, with 21 bases between them. This CDR3 spans 14 amino acids. Germline values: CDR1 KGHDR, CDR2 SFDVKD. The CDR3 nucleotides are TGTGCCCCCCCAAGGTTGCGGGAAACGAATGAGCAGTTCTTC. Translated, it gives CAPPRLRETNEQFF.

V and J are TRBV6-5 and TRBJ2-3; 7 bases match TRBD2. Germline V gene sequence: CDR1 MNHEY, CDR2 SVGAGI. Trimming took 0 bases from V and 6 from J; bases not matched to a gene: 9. This CDR3 has 16 residues. The CDR3 DNA sequence: TGTGCCAGCAGTTACTCGAGTAGCGTGGGAGGGGATACGCAGTATTTT. This gives the protein CASSYSSSVGGDTQYF.

This clonotype was counted a few times. V usage is TRBV11-2 and J usage is TRBJ1-2, with D perhaps matching TRBD1 (5 bases). The V and J ends lost 5 bases and 6 bases respectively, with 13 bases between them. The CDR3 is made up of 13 amino acids. The germline V gene encodes CDR1 SGHAT and CDR2 FQNNGV. CDR3 in DNA: TGTGCCAGCAGCATGGGGCAGGGTCATGGCTACACCTTC. Its protein is CASSMGQGHGYTF.

The J gene is TRBJ2-1, the V gene TRBV7-3; 10 nucleotides match TRBD2. The last part of the DNA fits TRBJ2-7 better; the J call may be wrong. Germline assignment: CDR1 SGHTA and CDR2 FQGTGA. The CDR3 spans 16 residues. DNA of the CDR3: TGTGCCAGCAGCTCGGGACTAGCGAGCTCCTACAATGAGCAGTACTTC. The encoded protein is CASSSGLASSYNEQYF.

J is TRBJ2-4 and V is TRBV11-2; no reliable D call. Trimming shortened V by 4 bases and J by 3 bases, and 10 bases separated the two germline ends. Germline CDR1 is SGHAT and CDR2 is FQNNGV. The CDR3 is made up of 14 amino acids. CDR3 loop: CASSSRIRKNIQYF. CDR3 bases: TGTGCCAGCAGCTCTAGGATACGCAAAAACATTCAGTACTTC.

At least ten counts were recorded for this clonotype. The rearrangement links TRBV6-6 to TRBJ1-1, with 7 bases that match TRBD1. This CDR3 is 17 amino acids long. The germline gives CDR1 MNHNY, CDR2 SVGAGI (reference sequence). J lost 3 bases, V lost 5 bases, and 15 bases had no gene match. The CDR3 sequence is CASSTPRPGQFDTEAFF. CDR3 DNA sequence: TGTGCCAGCAGTACCCCCCGCCCGGGACAGTTTGACACTGAAGCTTTCTTT.